This T cell receptor beta chain is from a study of control samples from healthy donors and cancer patients. Repertoires were generated with immunoSEQ multiplex PCR, while TCRdb's copy carries only in-frame clones and drops some. The sample has 150,000 to 200,000 clones, approximately 90% seen once; the top ten hold 0.65% to 0.85%. The CDR3 runs 15 residues. Trimming cost V 6 bases and J 6 bases; bases outside gene matches: 9. Germline CDR1 is MNHEY and CDR2 is SVGAGI. This chain uses TRBV6-5 with TRBJ2-3; 10 bases agree with TRBD1. The origin of this receptor is a woman aged 30 to 39 in good health. The sequenced material came from blood. The CDR3 loop reads CASSRVGTGADTQYF. The CDR3, as DNA: TGTGCCAGCAGCAGAGTCGGGACAGGGGCTGATACGCAGTATTTT.